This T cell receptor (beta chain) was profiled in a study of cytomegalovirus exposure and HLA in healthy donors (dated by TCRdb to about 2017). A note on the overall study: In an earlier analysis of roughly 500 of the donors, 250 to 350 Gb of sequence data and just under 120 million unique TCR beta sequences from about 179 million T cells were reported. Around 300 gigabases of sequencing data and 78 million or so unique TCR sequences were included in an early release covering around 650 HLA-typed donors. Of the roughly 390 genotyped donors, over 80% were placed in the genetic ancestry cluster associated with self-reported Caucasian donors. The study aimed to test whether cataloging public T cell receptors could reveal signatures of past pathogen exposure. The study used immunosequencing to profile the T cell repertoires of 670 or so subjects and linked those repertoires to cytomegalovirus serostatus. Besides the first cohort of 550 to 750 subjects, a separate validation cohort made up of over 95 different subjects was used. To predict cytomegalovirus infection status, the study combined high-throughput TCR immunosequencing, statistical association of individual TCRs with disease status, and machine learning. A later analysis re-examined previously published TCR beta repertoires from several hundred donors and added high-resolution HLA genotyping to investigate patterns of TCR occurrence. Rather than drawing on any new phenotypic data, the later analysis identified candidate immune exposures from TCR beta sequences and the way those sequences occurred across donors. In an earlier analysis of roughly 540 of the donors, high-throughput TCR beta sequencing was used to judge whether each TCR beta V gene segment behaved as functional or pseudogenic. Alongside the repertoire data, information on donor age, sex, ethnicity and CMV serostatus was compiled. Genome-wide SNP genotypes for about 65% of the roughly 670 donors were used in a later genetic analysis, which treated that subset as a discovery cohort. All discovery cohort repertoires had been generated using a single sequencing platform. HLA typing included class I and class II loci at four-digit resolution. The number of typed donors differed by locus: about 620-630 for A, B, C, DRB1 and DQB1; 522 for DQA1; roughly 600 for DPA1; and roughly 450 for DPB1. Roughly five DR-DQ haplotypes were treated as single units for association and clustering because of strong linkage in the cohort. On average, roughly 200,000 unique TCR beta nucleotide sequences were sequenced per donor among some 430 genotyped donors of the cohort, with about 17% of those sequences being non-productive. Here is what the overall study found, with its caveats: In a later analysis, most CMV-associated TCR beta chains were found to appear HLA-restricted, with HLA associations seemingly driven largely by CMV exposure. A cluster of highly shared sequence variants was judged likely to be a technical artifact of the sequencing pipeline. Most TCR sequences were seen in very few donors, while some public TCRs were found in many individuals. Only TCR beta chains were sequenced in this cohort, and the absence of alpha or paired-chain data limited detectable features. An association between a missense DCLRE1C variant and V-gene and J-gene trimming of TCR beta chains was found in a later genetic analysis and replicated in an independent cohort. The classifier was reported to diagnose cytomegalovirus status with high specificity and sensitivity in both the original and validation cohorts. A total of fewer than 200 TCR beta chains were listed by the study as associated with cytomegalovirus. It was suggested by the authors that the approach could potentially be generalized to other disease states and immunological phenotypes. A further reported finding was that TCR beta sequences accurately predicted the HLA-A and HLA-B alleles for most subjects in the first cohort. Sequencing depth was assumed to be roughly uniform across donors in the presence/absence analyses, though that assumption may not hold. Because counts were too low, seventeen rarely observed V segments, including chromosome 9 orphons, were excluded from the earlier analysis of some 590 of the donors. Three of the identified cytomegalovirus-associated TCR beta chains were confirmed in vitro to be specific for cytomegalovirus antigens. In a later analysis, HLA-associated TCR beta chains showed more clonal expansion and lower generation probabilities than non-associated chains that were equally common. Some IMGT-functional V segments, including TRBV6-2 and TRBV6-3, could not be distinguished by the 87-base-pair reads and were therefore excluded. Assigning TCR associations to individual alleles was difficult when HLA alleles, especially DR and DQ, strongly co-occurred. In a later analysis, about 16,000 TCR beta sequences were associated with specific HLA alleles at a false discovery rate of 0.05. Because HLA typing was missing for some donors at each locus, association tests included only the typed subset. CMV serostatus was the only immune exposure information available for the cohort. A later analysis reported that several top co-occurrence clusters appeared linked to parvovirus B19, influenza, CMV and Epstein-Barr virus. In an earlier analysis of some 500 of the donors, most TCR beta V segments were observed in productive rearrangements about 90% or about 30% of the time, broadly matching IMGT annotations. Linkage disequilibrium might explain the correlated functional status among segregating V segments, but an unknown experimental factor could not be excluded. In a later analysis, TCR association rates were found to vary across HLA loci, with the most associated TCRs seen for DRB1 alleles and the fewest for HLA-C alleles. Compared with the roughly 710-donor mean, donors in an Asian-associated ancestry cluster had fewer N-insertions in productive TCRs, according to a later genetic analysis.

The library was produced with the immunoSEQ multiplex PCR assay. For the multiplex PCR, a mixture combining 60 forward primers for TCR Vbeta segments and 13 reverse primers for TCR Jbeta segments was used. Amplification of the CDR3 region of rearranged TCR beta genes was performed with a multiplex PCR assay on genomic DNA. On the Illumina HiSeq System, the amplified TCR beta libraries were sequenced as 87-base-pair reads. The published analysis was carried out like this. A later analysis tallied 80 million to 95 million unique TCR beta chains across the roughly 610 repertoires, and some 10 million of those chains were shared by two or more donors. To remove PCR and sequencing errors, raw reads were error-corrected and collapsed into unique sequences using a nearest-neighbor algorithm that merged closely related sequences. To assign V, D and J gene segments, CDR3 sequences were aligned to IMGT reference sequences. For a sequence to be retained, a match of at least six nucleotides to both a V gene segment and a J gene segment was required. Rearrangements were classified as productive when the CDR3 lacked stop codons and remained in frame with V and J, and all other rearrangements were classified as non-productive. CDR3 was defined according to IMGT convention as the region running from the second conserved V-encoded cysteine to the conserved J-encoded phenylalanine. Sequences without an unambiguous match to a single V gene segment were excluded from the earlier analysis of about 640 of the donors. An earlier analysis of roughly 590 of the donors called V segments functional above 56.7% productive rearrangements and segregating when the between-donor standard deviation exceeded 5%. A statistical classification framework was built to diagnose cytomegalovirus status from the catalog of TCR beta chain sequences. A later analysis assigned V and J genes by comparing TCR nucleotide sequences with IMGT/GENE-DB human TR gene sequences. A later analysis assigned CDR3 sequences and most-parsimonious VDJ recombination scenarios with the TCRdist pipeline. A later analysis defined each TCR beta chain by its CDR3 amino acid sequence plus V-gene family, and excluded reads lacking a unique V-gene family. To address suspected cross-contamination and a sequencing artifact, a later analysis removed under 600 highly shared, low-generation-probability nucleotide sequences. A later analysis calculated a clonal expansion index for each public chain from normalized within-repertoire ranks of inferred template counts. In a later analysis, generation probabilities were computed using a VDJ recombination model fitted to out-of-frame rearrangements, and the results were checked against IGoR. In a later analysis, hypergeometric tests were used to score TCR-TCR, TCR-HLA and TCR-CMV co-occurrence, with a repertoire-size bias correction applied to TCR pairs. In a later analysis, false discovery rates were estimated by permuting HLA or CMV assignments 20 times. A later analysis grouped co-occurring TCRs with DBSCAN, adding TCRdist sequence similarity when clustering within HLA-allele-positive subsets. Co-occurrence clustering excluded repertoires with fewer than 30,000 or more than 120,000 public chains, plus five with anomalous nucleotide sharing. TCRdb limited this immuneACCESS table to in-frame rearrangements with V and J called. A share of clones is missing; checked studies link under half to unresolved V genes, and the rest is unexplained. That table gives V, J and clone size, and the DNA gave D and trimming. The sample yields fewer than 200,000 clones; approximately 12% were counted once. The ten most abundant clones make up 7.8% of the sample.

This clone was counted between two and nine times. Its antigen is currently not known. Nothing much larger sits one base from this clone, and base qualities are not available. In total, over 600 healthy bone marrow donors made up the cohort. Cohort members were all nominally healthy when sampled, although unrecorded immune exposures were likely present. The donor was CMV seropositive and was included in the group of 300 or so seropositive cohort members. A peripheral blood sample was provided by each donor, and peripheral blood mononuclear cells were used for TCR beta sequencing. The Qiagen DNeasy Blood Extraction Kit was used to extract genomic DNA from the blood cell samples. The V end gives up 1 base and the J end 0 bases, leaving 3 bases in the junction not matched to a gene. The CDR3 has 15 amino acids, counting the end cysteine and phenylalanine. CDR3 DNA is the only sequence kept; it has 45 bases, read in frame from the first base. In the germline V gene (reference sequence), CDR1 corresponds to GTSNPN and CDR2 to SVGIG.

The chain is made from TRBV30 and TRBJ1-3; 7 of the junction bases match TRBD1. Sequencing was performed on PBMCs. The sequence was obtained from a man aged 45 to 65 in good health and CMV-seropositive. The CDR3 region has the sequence CAWSGGGPSGNTIYF. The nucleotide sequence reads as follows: TGTGCCTGGAGTGGAGGGGGCCCCTCTGGAAACACCATATATTTT.